The 2 T cell receptor beta chains in this list originate from one sample, sequenced in a study of blood T cell repertoires in COVID-19. The repertoire was sequenced with immunoSEQ multiplex PCR; TCRdb's copy has only in-frame clones and lacks some. Among about 140,000 clones listed, 88% were seen once. The sequencing input was peripheral blood. The source is a man aged 50 or older with active or convalescent COVID-19.

V usage is TRBV18 and J usage is TRBJ1-4, with D uncertain. Germline V gene lookup returns CDR1 KGHSH and CDR2 LQKENI. V was cut by 6 bases and J by 7 bases, with 9 bases left in between. The CDR3 consists of 12 residues. The CDR3 nucleotides read TGTGCCAGCTCGCGAACTGCTGAAAAACTGTTTTTT. The encoded protein is CASSRTAEKLFF.

The chain uses TRBV4-2 and TRBJ1-3; D may be TRBD1 (6 bases). This CDR3 is 16 amino acids long. Trimming cost V 0 bases and J 0 bases, with 9 bases left between them. Per germline, CDR1 LGHNA and CDR2 YNFKEQ. This CDR3 reads CASSQEQGNSGNTIYF. For the CDR3, the DNA is TGTGCCAGCAGCCAAGAACAGGGTAACTCTGGAAACACCATATATTTT.